This TCR beta chain was observed in a study of B cell selection in AIRE deficiency. Regulatory T cells were sorted as CD4+CD25hiCD127low/negative. Method: immunoSEQ multiplex PCR; TCRdb's copy keeps in-frame clones and lacks some. Of about 22,000 clones in the sample, about 93% are singletons; the top ten hold approximately 1.5%. Sequenced: CD4+CD25+ Tregs sorted from PBMCs. The sequence was obtained from a human donor in good health.

For the CDR3, the DNA is TGTGCCAGCAGCGCCCGGAGGAATTCACCCCTCCACTTT. Translation: CASSARRNSPLHF. The chain has TRBV27 and TRBJ1-6; unclear D gene. This CDR3 is 13 amino acids long. V dropped 6 bases and J dropped 7 bases, with 10 bases sitting between them. Per the germline V gene, CDR1 is MNHEY and CDR2 is SMNVEV (reference sequence).